This T cell receptor (beta chain) was retrieved from a study of blood T cell repertoires in COVID-19. Study at large: Both acute and convalescent COVID-19 samples were obtained from the United States, Italy and Spain. T cells, B-cell-depleted T cells, or PBMCs provided the cDNA or gDNA that served as material.

This clone was detected only a few times. V lost 5 bases to trimming and J lost 4 bases, with 15 bases between them. This CDR3 has 14 amino acids. Germline assignment: CDR1 MDHEN and CDR2 SYDVKM. Authors' processing steps: Amplification of reference gene primers was used by the study to estimate nucleated cell counts. Assay: immunoSEQ multiplex PCR; the TCRdb copy retains only in-frame clones and omits some. That table is the source of V, J and clone size, and D and trimming were worked out from the DNA. The table shows roughly 140,000 clones, with over 75% occurring only once. The source is a man aged 55 to 70 with active or convalescent COVID-19. This chain connects TRBV28 to TRBJ2-7; D possibly corresponds to TRBD1 (6 bases). Sequencing was carried out using peripheral blood. The DNA of the CDR3 is TGTGCCAGCAGTGTTCCGGGACAACTTTACGAGCAGTACTTC. Protein sequence: CASSVPGQLYEQYF.